This T cell receptor beta chain was retrieved from a study of T cell responses to AZD1222 COVID-19 vaccine. General observations from the study: The study identified only six AZD1222 recipients as seropositive at baseline.

Produced via immunoSEQ multiplex PCR; TCRdb's table is partial and in-frame only. This sample carries 70,000 to 95,000 clones, approximately 88% of them seen once, and the ten largest clones take 5%. This clone has just one count. The target antigen is unknown. Trimming removed 4 bases from V and 5 bases from J, with 10 bases in between. The CDR3 loop spans 13 amino acids. Germline-derived CDR1 and CDR2 are SGDLS and YYNGEE. The sequence came from an adult who received the AZD1222 COVID-19 vaccine. The chain is built from TRBV9 and TRBJ1-5; tentative D call: TRBD1 (6 bases). Material: peripheral blood, obtained 28 days after the second AZD1222 dose. The CDR3 loop is CASSKGGDQPQHF. The CDR3 DNA follows: TGTGCCAGCAGCAAGGGGGGTGATCAGCCCCAGCATTTT.